This record looks at one TCR beta chain sequence and its context. No antigen is known for it. TCRdb's copy holds only in-frame clones and misses some; the assay was immunoSEQ multiplex PCR. The repertoire holds some 140,000 clones, with 90% to 95% as singletons. The sample belongs to a study of T cell responses to AZD1222 COVID-19 vaccine. The CDR3 length is 17 residues. The V end lost 0 bases, the J end lost 4 bases, and 17 bases lay between the germline ends. The germline CDR1 and CDR2 sequences are SGHTS and YDEGEE. General study results and limits: Just a handful of AZD1222 recipients tested seropositive at baseline.

The sequencing used peripheral blood, collected on day 0 of AZD1222 vaccination. The clonotype originates from an adult in good health. The V and J genes are TRBV5-8 and TRBJ2-4; D is unresolved. The CDR3 DNA is TGTGCCAGCAGCTTGGGGGCCGACGTGCCAGGTAAAAACATTCAGTACTTC. Translation gives CASSLGADVPGKNIQYF.